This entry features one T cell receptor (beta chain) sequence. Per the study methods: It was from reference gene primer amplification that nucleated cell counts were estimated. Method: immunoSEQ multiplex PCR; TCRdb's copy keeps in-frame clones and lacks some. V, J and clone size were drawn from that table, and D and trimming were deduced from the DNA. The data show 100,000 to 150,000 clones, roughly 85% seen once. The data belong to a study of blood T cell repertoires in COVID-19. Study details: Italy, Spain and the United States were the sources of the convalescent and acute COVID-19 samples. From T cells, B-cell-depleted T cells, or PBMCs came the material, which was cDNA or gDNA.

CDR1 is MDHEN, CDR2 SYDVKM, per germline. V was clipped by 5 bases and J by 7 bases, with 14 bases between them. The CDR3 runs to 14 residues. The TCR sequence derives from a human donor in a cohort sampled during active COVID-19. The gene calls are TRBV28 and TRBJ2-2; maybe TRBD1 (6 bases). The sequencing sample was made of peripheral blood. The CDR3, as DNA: TGTGCCAGCAGTCGGGCAGGGGACGGCGGGGAGCTGTTTTTT. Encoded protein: CASSRAGDGGELFF.